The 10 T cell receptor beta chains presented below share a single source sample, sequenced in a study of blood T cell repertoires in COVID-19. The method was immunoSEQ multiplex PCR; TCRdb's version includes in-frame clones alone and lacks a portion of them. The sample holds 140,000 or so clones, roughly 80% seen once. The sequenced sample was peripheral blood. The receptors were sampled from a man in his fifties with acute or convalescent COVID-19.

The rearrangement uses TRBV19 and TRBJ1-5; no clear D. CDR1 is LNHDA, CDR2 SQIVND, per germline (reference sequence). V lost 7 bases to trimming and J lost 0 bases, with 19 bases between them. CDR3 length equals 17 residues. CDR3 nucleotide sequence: TGTGCCAGTAATGACAAGTGGACGGGAGTTAGCAATCAGCCCCAGCATTTT. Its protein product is CASNDKWTGVSNQPQHF. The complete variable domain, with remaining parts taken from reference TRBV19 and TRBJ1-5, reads DGGITQSPKYLFRKEGQNVTLSCEQNLNHDAMYWYRQDPGQGLRLIYYSQIVNDFQKGDIAEGYSVSREKKESFPLTVTSAQKNPTAFYLCASNDKWTGVSNQPQHFGDGTRLSIL.

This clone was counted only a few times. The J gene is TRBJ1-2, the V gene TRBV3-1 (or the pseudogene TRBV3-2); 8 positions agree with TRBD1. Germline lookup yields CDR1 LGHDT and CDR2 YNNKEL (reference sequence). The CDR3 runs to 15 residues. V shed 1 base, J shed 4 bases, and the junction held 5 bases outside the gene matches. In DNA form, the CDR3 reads TGTGCCAGCAGCCAAGTCTGGGACAGGATCTATGGCTACACCTTC. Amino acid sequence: CASSQVWDRIYGYTF.

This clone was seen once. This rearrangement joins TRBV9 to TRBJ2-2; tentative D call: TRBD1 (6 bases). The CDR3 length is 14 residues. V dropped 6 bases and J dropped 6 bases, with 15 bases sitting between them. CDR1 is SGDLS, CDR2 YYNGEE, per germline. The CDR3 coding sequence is TGTGCCAGCAACCCTTTACAGGGCTCCGGGGAGCTGTTTTTT. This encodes CASNPLQGSGELFF.

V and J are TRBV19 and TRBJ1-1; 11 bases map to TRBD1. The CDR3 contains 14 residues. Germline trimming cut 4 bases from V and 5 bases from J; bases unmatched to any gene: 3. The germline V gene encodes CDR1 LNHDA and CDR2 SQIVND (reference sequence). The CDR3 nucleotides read TGTGCCAGTAGTACCGGGACAGGGGGGACTGAAGCTTTCTTT. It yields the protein CASSTGTGGTEAFF.

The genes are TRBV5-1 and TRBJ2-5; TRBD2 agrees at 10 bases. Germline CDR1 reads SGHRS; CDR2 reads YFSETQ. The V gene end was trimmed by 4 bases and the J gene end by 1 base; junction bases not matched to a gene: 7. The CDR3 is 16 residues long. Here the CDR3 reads CASSALAGVIQETQYF. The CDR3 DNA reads TGCGCCAGCAGCGCCCTAGCGGGGGTTATCCAAGAGACCCAGTACTTC.

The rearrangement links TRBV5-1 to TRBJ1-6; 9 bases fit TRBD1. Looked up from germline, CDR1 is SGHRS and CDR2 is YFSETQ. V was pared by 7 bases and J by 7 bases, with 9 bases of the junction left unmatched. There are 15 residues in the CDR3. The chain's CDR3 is CASSGGTGLNSPLHF. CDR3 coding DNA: TGCGCCAGCTCGGGCGGGACAGGGCTGAATTCACCCCTCCACTTT.

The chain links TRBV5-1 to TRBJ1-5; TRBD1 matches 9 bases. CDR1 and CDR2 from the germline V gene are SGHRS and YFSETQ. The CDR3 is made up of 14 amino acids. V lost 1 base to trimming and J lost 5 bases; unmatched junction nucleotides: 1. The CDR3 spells CASSLTGGDQPQHF. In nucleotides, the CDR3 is TGCGCCAGCAGCTTGACAGGGGGCGATCAGCCCCAGCATTTT.

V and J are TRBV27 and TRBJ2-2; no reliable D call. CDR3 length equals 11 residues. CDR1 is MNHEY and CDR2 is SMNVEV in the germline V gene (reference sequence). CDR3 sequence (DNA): TGTGGGCAGCGGAACACCGGGGAGCTGTTTTTT. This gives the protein CGQRNTGELFF.

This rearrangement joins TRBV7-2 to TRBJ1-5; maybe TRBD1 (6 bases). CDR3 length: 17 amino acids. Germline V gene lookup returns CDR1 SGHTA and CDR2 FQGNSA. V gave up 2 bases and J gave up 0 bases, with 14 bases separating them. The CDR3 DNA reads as TGTGCCAGCAGCTTATATGGCAGGGGTAATAGCAATCAGCCCCAGCATTTT. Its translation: CASSLYGRGNSNQPQHF.

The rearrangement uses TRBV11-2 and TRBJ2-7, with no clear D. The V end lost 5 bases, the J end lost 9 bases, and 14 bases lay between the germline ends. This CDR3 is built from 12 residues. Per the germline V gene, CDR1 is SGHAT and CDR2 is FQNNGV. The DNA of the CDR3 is TGTGCCAGCAGCCTAGTGTCCGAAGCGCAGTACGTC. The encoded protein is CASSLVSEAQYV.